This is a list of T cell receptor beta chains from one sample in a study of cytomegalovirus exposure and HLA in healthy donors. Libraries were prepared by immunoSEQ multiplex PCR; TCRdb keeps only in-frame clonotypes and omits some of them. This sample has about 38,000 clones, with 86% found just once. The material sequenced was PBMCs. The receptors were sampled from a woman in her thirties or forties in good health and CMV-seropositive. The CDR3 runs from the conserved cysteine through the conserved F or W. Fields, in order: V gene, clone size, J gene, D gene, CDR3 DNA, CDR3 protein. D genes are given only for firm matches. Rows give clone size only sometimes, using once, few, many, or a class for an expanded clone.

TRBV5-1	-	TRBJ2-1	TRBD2	TGCGCCAGCAGCTCCACTAGCGGGGGGGGCTACAATGAGCAGTTCTTC	CASSSTSGGGYNEQFF
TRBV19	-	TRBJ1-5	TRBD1	TGTGCCAGTAGGCCGGGACAGTACCATCAGCCCCAGCATTTT	CASRPGQYHQPQHF
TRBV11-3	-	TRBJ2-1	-	TGTGCCAGCAGCCGCCGGGACAACAATGAGCAGTTCTTC	CASSRRDNNEQFF
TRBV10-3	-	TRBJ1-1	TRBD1	TGTGCCATCAGGGGGACAGGAAACACTGAAGCTTTCTTT	CAIRGTGNTEAFF
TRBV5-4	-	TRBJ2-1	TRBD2	TGTGCCAGCAGCGGGGGGGTACCCGCCTCCTACAATGAGCAGTTCTTC	CASSGGVPASYNEQFF
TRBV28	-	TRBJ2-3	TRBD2	TGTGCCAGCAGTCCAAGCGGGGGGGGCACAGATACGCAGTATTTT	CASSPSGGGTDTQYF
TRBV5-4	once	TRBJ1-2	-	TGTGCCAGCAGCGAATACAGCGATTGGGCGGGTGGCTACACCTTC	CASSEYSDWAGGYTF
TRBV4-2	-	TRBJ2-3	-	TGTGCCAGCAGCCACGGTCATGAGCCCACAGATACGCAGTATTTT	CASSHGHEPTDTQYF
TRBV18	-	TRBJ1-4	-	TGTGCCAGCTCACCAGGGCGGGATGAAAAACTGTTTTTT	CASSPGRDEKLFF
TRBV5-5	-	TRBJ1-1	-	TGTGCCAGCAGCAAAGGAAGAGGAGAAGCTTTCTTT	CASSKGRGEAFF
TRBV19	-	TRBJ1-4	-	TGTGCCAGTGGTTCCCGGGAAAAACTGTTTTTT	CASGSREKLFF
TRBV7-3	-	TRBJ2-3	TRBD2	TGTGCCAGCAGCACCAGACTAGCGGGGGAGCCAGATACGCAGTATTTT	CASSTRLAGEPDTQYF
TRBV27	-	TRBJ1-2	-	TGTGCCAGCAGTTTATACGCAGGGTCCACTTATGGCTACACCTTC	CASSLYAGSTYGYTF
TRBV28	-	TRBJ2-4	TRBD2	TGTGCCAGCAGTTGGGGTGCGGGAGGGCCAAGGAACATTCAGTACTTC	CASSWGAGGPRNIQYF
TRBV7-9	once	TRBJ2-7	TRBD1	TGTGCCAGCAGCCACAGGGGGCAAGGCTACGAGCAGTACTTC	CASSHRGQGYEQYF
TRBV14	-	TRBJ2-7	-	TGTGCCAGCAGCCAAGTGGGCCGGAACGAGCAGTACTTC	CASSQVGRNEQYF
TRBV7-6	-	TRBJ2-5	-	TGTGCCAGCAGCTTAGGATTTAGAGAGACCCAGTACTTC	CASSLGFRETQYF
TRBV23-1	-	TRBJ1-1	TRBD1	TGCGCCAGCAGTCAACCGGGGACAGGCCATGCTAAGTTCACTGAAGCTTTCTTT	CASSQPGTGHAKFTEAFF
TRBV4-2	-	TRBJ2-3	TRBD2	TGTGCCAGCAGCCGCGCGGGGGGTAGCACAGATACGCAGTATTTT	CASSRAGGSTDTQYF
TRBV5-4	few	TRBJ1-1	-	TGTGCCAGCAGCTTCCAGGGGTTGAACACTGAAGCTTTCTTT	CASSFQGLNTEAFF
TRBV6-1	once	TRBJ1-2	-	TGTGCCAGCAGTGAAGTACAGCTCTATGGCTACACCTTC	CASSEVQLYGYTF
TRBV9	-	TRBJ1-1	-	TGTGCCAGCATACTCAACACTGAAGCTTTCTTT	CASILNTEAFF
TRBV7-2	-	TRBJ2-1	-	TGTGCCAGCAGCTTATATTCGGCCTACAATGAGCAGTTCTTC	CASSLYSAYNEQFF
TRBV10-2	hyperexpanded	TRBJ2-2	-	TGCGCCAGCAGTGAGTCCGAGACTATTAACACCGGGGAGCTGTTTTTT	CASSESETINTGELFF
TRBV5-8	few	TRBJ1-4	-	TGTGCCAGCAGCTTGGGGTCGACTGGGAATGAAAAACTGTTTTTT	CASSLGSTGNEKLFF
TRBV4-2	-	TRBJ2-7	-	TGTGCCAGCAGACTCCATATAGGGGGACCATCCGAGCAGTACTTC	CASRLHIGGPSEQYF